These 22 T cell receptor beta chains came from one sample sequenced in a study of breast tumors, draining lymph nodes, adjacent tissues. Breast cancer patients provided tissue from their axillary draining lymph nodes. TCRdb reprocessed the multiplex PCR reads via MiXCR and lists one record per CDR3 protein. The sample shows around 100,000 distinct CDR3 sequences, 21% of them seen only once. The sample taken for sequencing was axillary lymph node tissue. These receptors all come from a female donor with breast cancer. Some clones in this sample may be carry-over from other donors' samples.

Many counts were recorded for this clonotype. V gene TRBV5-6 combines with J gene TRBJ2-7; no clear D gene. The CDR3 is made up of 13 amino acids. The germline CDR1 and CDR2 sequences are SGHDT and YYEEEE. Trimming shortened V by 6 bases and J by 6 bases, and 16 bases separated the two germline ends. CDR3 DNA: TGTGCCAGCAACGAAAGCCCGGGTCCCGAGCAGTACTTC. Its protein product is CASNESPGPEQYF.

This clonotype was found once. The rearrangement joins TRBV6-4 to TRBJ2-1; D perhaps matches TRBD2 (6 bases). CDR1 MRHNA and CDR2 SNTAGT come from the germline V gene. V was shortened by 3 bases and J by 5 bases, with 14 bases between the two germline ends. This CDR3 contains 15 residues. The CDR3 region is CASSEFGGAHNEQFF. For the CDR3, the DNA is TGTGCCAGCAGTGAATTTGGAGGGGCCCACAATGAGCAGTTCTTC.

At least ten counts were recorded for this clonotype. This sequence joins TRBV5-1 and TRBJ2-7; D may be TRBD2 (6 bases). CDR3 length equals 15 residues. Germline V gene lookup returns CDR1 SGHRS and CDR2 YFSETQ. The V end was cut by 8 bases, the J end by 3 bases, with 21 bases between. The CDR3 nucleotides read TGCGCCAGTAGGAGGGGTCTAGACGGATACTACGAGCAGTACTTC. It encodes CASRRGLDGYYEQYF.

This clonotype was counted a few times. A read error may explain this, as a much larger clone is one base away. This rearrangement joins TRBV4-1 to TRBJ2-7, with 8 bases that match TRBD2. Germline CDR1 is MGHRA and CDR2 is YSYEKL. V trimming: 4 bases; J trimming: 9 bases; junction bases outside the gene matches: 8. The CDR3 runs 13 residues. DNA for the CDR3: TGCGCCAGCAGCCCGGGGACTAGTGAGCGGCAGTACTTC. It is translated as CASSPGTSERQYF.

This clonotype appeared many times. J is TRBJ2-7 and V is TRBV6-2 or TRBV6-3, with TRBD2 matching over 7 bases. In germline, CDR1 is MNHEY, CDR2 SVGEGT. V gave up 7 bases and J gave up 3 bases; unmatched junction bases: 6. This CDR3 spans 13 amino acids. In DNA form, the CDR3 reads TGTGCCAGCATAAAAGGCGGGGGCTACGAGCAGTACTTC. Amino acid sequence: CASIKGGGYEQYF.

The chain is built from TRBV11-2 and TRBJ2-7; 14 positions match TRBD2. Germline-derived CDR1 and CDR2 are SGHAT and FQNNGV. The CDR3 runs 14 residues. V gave up 4 bases and J gave up 13 bases; unmatched junction bases: 9. CDR3 protein: CASSSGLAGEVTYF. CDR3 sequence (DNA): TGTGCCAGCAGCTCGGGACTAGCGGGAGAAGTAACATACTTC.

The chain employs TRBV19 and TRBJ1-1; D is undetermined. V was clipped by 1 base and J by 5 bases, with 8 bases between them. The V gene's germline CDR1 is LNHDA and CDR2 SQIVND (reference sequence). This CDR3 spans 13 amino acids. In nucleotides, the CDR3 is TGTGCCAGTAGTATAGTAGTGGAGACTGAAGCTTTCTTT. Translating it yields CASSIVVETEAFF.

This clonotype was counted ten times or more. The chain combines TRBV2 with TRBJ1-3; no clear D. Per the germline V gene, CDR1 is SNHLY and CDR2 is FYNNEI. V lost 7 bases and J 3 bases, leaving 10 bases between the germline ends. This CDR3 has 13 residues. Here the CDR3 DNA reads TGTGCCAGCAAAATGGATTTTGGAAACACCATATATTTT. Amino acid sequence: CASKMDFGNTIYF. Full variable domain (outside the CDR3, taken from reference TRBV2 and TRBJ1-3): EPEVTQTPSHQVTQMGQEVILRCVPISNHLYFYWYRQILGQKVEFLVSFYNNEISEKSEIFDDQFSVERPDGSNFTLKIRSTKLEDSAMYFCASKMDFGNTIYFGEGSWLTVV.

The chain links TRBV3-1 to TRBJ2-1; TRBD2 aligns across 11 bases. V dropped 7 bases and J dropped 9; count of bases not matched to a gene: 5. Per germline, CDR1 LGHDT and CDR2 YNNKEL (reference sequence). This CDR3 region has 13 residues. CDR3 region: CASKQLAGVEQFF. CDR3 nucleotides: TGTGCCAGCAAACAACTAGCGGGGGTTGAGCAGTTCTTC.

This clonotype has at least ten counts. The rearrangement links TRBV28 to TRBJ1-6, with a tentative D call TRBD1 (5 bases). The germline V gene has CDR1 MDHEN and CDR2 SYDVKM. Trimming took 4 bases from V and 5 from J, leaving 9 bases between them. The CDR3 spans 14 residues. For the CDR3, the DNA is TGTGCCAGCAGTTCTACAGGCAATAATTCACCCCTCCACTTT. Translated: CASSSTGNNSPLHF.

This clonotype was detected many times. The V call is TRBV6-5, the J call TRBJ2-1, with D unclear. The V gene lost 8 bases and the J gene lost 3 bases, with 17 bases spanning the gap. The V gene's germline CDR1 is MNHEY and CDR2 SVGAGI. The CDR3 loop spans 15 amino acids. The CDR3 sequence is CASGVDREHYNEQFF. Here the CDR3 DNA reads TGTGCCAGCGGTGTTGATCGTGAACACTACAATGAGCAGTTCTTC.

In this sample, this clonotype turned up many times. V and J are TRBV29-1 and TRBJ2-3; 8 bases match TRBD2. J gave up 6 bases and V 6 bases, and 5 bases lay outside the gene matches. Germline CDR1 reads SQVTM; CDR2 reads ANQGSEA. This CDR3 contains 12 residues. CDR3 residues: CSVGGAGDTQYF. DNA for the CDR3: TGCAGCGTCGGGGGGGCAGGGGATACGCAGTATTTT.

This clonotype was observed a handful of times. The chain combines TRBV30 with TRBJ2-2; D unclear. The CDR3 has 13 amino acids. V dropped 4 bases and J dropped 0 bases, with 6 bases sitting between them. Germline V lookup: CDR1 GTSNPN, CDR2 SVGIG (reference sequence). The CDR3 nucleotides are TGTGCCTGGACTCCAACGAACACCGGGGAGCTGTTTTTT. It encodes CAWTPTNTGELFF.

This clonotype was seen ten or more times. The V gene is TRBV3-1, the J gene TRBJ2-1; 10 bases line up with TRBD2. From germline, CDR1 is LGHDT and CDR2 YNNKEL (reference sequence). V lost 4 bases to trimming and J lost 10 bases; unmatched junction nucleotides: 1. This CDR3 spans 12 amino acids. This CDR3 is CASSLLAGEQFF. CDR3 sequence (DNA): TGTGCCAGCAGCCTACTAGCGGGAGAGCAGTTCTTC.

This clonotype was observed at least ten times. J is TRBJ2-3 and V is TRBV20-1; 10 bases match TRBD2. Germline V gene lookup returns CDR1 DFQATT and CDR2 SNEGSKA (reference sequence). After removal of 4 bases from V and 2 bases from J, the junction contained 6 bases not matched to a gene. The CDR3 extends over 15 amino acids. The CDR3 coding sequence is TGCAGTGCTAAACCCACTAGCGGGAACACAGATACGCAGTATTTT. This translates into CSAKPTSGNTDTQYF.

Details on this clonotype: Sequence at one end of the junction differs from germline and may be a read error. The chain carries TRBV27 and TRBJ2-1, with 7 bases lining up with TRBD2. CDR3 length: 15 residues. From germline, CDR1 is MNHEY and CDR2 SMNVEV (reference sequence). The CDR3 DNA sequence: TGTGCCAGCAGAACTTTCGTGGGAGGGCCGGGTGAGCGGTTCTTC. As protein: CASRTFVGGPGERFF.

This clonotype showed up just a few times. The chain joins TRBV7-2 to TRBJ2-3, with TRBD2 matching over 11 bases. The CDR3 contains 16 residues. The germline CDR1 and CDR2 sequences are SGHTA and FQGNSA. V trimming: 1 base; J trimming: 0 bases; junction bases outside the gene matches: 0. This CDR3 is CASSLVAGGSTDTQYF. In nucleotides, the CDR3 is TGTGCCAGCAGCTTAGTAGCGGGGGGGAGCACAGATACGCAGTATTTT.

The sample holds many counts of this clonotype. The chain is built from TRBV7-6 and TRBJ2-3; 10 bases align to TRBD2. CDR1 SGHVS and CDR2 FNYEAQ come from the germline V gene. The V and J ends lost 4 bases and 6 bases, in that order; junction bases with no gene match: 10. CDR3 size: 16 residues. Here the CDR3 DNA reads TGTGCCAGCAGCTCGTTTAGCGGGGGGACGGGGGATACGCAGTATTTT. Amino acid sequence: CASSSFSGGTGDTQYF.

Details on this clonotype: At one end, the junction sequence differs from germline, possibly due to a read error. The chain links TRBV28 to TRBJ1-2; no reliable D call. The CDR3 length is 12 residues. The germline CDR1 and CDR2 sequences are MDHEN and SYDVKM. CDR3 loop: CTSSPPVYGYTF. In nucleotides, the CDR3 is TGTACCAGCAGTCCCCCCGTTTATGGCTACACCTTC.

This clonotype was detected many times. The chain joins TRBV6-5 to TRBJ2-1; perhaps TRBD2 as D (6 bases). The V and J ends lost 2 bases and 9 bases respectively, with 14 bases between them. Germline CDR1 MNHEY, CDR2 SVGAGI. The CDR3 length is 14 residues. The CDR3 DNA is TGTGCCAGCAGTTACCGGGGACTTGTCGGTGAGCAGTTCTTC. Encoded protein: CASSYRGLVGEQFF.

This clonotype was detected many times. The rearrangement uses TRBV30 and TRBJ1-2; the D is unclear. CDR3 length equals 13 residues. The germline CDR1 and CDR2 sequences are GTSNPN and SVGIG (reference sequence). The ends were cut back, 0 bases at V and 4 bases at J, with 9 bases in the middle. DNA of the CDR3: TGTGCCTGGAGTGTAGGTCGGGGCTATGGCTACACCTTC. The encoded protein is CAWSVGRGYGYTF.

This clonotype was found many times. The V and J genes are TRBV20-1 and TRBJ2-7; 12 bases fit TRBD2. The CDR3 has 14 amino acids. V lost 5 bases and J lost 3; bases outside the gene matches: 5. CDR1 and CDR2 (germline): DFQATT, SNEGSKA (reference sequence). CDR3 coding DNA: TGCAGTGCTCTAGCGGGGGGGCTGGGCTACGAGCAGTACTTC. This encodes CSALAGGLGYEQYF.